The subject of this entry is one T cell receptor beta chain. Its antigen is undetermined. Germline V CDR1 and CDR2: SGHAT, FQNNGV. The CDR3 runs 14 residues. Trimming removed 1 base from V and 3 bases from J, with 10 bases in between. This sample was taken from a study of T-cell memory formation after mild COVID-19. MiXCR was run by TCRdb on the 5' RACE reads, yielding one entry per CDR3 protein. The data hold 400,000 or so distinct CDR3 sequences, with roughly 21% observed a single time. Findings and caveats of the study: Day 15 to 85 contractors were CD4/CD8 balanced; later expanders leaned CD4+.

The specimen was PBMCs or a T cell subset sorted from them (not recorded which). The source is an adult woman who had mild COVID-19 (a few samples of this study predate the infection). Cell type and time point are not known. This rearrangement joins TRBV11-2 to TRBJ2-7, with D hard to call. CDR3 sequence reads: CASSLGKFNYEQYF. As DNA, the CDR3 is TGTGCCAGCAGCTTAGGGAAGTTCAACTACGAGCAGTACTTC.